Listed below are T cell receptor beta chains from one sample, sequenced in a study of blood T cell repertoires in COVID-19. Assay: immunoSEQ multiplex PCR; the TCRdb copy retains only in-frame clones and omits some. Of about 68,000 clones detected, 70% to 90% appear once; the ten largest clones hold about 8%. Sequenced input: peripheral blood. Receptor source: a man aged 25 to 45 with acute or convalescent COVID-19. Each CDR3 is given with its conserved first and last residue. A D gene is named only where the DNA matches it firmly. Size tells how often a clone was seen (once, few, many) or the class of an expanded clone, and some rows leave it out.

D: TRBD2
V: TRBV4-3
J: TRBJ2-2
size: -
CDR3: CASSRPGLADNTGELFF
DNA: TGCGCCAGCAGCCGACCTGGACTAGCGGACAACACCGGGGAGCTGTTTTTT

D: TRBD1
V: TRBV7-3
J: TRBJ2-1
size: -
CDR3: CASSSGQGWHEQFF
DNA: TGTGCCAGCAGCTCCGGACAGGGTTGGCATGAGCAGTTCTTC

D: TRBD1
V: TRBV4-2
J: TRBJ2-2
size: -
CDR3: CASSRSGGFAGELFF
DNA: TGTGCCAGCAGCCGCTCAGGGGGCTTTGCCGGGGAGCTGTTTTTT

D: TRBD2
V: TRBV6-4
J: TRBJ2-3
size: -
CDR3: CASSDGTSSTDTQYF
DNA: TGTGCCAGCAGTGACGGGACTAGCAGCACAGATACGCAGTATTTT

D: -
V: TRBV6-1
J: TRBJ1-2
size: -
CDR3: CASSEVAGSIGGYTF
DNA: TGTGCCAGCAGTGAGGTGGCTGGCTCCATTGGCGGCTACACCTTC

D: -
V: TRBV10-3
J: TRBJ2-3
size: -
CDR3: CAINNRPTDTQYF
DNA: TGTGCCATCAATAACAGACCCACAGATACGCAGTATTTT

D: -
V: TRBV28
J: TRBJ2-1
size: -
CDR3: CASSLGGFGLADYNEQFF
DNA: TGTGCCAGCAGTTTGGGGGGCTTTGGGCTAGCGGATTACAATGAGCAGTTCTTC

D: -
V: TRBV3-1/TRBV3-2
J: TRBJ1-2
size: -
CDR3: CASSQDYLADNYGYTF
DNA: TGTGCCAGCAGCCAAGATTACTTAGCAGACAACTATGGCTACACCTTC

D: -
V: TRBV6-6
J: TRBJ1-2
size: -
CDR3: CASSYGSARALAEAYGYTF
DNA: TGTGCCAGCAGCTACGGCTCGGCGAGGGCGTTGGCGGAGGCCTATGGCTACACCTTC

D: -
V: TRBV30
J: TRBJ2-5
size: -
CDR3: CAWSVEDSQETQYF
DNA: TGTGCCTGGAGTGTGGAGGATTCTCAAGAGACCCAGTACTTC

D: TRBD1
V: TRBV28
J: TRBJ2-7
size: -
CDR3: CASSFPLGLGGQGVVEQYF
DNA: TGTGCCAGCAGTTTTCCTCTAGGGCTGGGGGGACAGGGGGTCGTCGAGCAGTACTTC

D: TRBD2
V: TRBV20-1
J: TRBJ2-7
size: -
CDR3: CSARRGREQYF
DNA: TGCAGTGCTAGGCGGGGGAGAGAGCAGTACTTC

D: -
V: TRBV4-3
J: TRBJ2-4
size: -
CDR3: CASSQDGGTKNIQYF
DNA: TGCGCCAGCAGCCAAGACGGGGGTACCAAAAACATTCAGTACTTC

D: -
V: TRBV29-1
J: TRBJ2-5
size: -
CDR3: CSVGPTGFQETQYF
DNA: TGCAGCGTTGGACCCACAGGGTTCCAAGAGACCCAGTACTTC

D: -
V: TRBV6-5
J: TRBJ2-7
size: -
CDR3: CASSSRDNYEQYF
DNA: TGTGCCAGCAGCAGTCGCGACAACTACGAGCAGTACTTC

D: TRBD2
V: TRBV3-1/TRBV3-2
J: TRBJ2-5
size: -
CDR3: CASSRHETLAGETQYF
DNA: TGTGCCAGCAGCCGGCACGAAACTCTAGCGGGAGAGACCCAGTACTTC

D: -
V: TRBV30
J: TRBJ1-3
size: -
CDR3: CAWSGGLENTIYF
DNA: TGTGCCTGGAGTGGGGGGCTCGAAAACACCATATATTTT

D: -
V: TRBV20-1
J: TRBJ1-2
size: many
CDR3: CSARQNYGYTF
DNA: TGCAGTGCTAGACAAAACTATGGCTACACCTTC

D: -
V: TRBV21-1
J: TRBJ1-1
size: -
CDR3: CASSKGWQTSNTEAFF
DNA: TGTGCCAGCAGCAAAGGTTGGCAGACATCGAACACTGAAGCTTTCTTT

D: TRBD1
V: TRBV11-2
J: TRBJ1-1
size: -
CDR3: CASSLWGQANTEAFF
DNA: TGTGCCAGCAGCTTATGGGGACAGGCGAACACTGAAGCTTTCTTT

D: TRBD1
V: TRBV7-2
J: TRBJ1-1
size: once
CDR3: CASSHRDRENTEAFF
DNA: TGTGCCAGCAGCCATCGGGACAGGGAGAACACTGAAGCTTTCTTT

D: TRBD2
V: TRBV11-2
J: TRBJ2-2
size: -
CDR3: CASSVSGRRYTGELFF
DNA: TGTGCCAGCAGCGTTAGCGGGAGGCGGTACACCGGGGAGCTGTTTTTT

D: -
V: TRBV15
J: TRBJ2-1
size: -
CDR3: CATSIQFEQFF
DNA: TGTGCCACCAGCATTCAGTTTGAGCAGTTCTTC

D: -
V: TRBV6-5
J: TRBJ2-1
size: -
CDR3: CASSYTSSDEQFF
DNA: TGTGCCAGCAGTTACACCTCTAGCGATGAGCAGTTCTTC

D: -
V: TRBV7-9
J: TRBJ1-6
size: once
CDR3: CASSQQDSPLHF
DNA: TGTGCCAGCAGCCAACAGGATTCACCCCTCCACTTT

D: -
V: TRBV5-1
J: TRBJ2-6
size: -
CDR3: CASSFQGSGANVLTF
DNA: TGCGCCAGCAGCTTCCAGGGTTCTGGGGCCAACGTCCTGACTTTC

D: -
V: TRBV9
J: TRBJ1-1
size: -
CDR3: CASSATVGSGGTEAFF
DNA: TGTGCCAGCAGCGCCACCGTAGGCTCGGGGGGTACTGAAGCTTTCTTT

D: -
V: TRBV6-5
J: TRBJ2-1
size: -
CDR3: CASRSLNEQFF
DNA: TGTGCCAGCCGGTCCCTCAATGAGCAGTTCTTC

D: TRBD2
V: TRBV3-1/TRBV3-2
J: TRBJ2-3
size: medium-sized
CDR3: CASSPSGTVTDTQYF
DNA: TGTGCCAGCAGCCCTAGCGGGACCGTAACAGATACGCAGTATTTT

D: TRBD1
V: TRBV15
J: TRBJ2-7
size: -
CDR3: CATSRGSRGYSYEQYF
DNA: TGTGCCACCAGCAGAGGGTCCAGGGGGTACTCCTACGAGCAGTACTTC